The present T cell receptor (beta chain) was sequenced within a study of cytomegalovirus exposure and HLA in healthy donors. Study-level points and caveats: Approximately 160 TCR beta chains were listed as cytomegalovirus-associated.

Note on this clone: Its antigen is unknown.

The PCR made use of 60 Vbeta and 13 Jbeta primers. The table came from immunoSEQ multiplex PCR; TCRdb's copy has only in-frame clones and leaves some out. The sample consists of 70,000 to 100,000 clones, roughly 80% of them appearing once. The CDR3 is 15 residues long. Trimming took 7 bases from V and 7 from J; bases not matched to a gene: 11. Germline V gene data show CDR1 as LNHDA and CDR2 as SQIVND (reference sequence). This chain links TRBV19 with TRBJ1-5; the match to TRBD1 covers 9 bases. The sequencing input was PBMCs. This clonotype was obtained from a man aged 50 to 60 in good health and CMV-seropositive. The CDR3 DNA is TGTGCCAGTATGTTATTACAGGGGGCACGACAGCCCCAGCATTTT. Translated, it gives CASMLLQGARQPQHF.